What follows are 20 T cell receptor beta chains derived from one specimen sequenced in a study of T cell clones after liver transplantation. The repertoire was sequenced with immunoSEQ multiplex PCR; TCRdb's copy has only in-frame clones and lacks some. The data contain more than 95,000 clones, about nine tenths of them singletons. Source: CD4+ T cells from blood, taken 12 months after liver transplant. These receptors were collected from a human patient who received a liver transplant. Part of the T cell pool may stem from the graft donor.

The V call is TRBV11-2, the J call TRBJ1-1; the D is unclear. There are 16 residues in the CDR3. V was trimmed by 1 base and J by 1 base, leaving 13 bases between them. Germline V lookup: CDR1 SGHAT, CDR2 FQNNGV. CDR3 amino acids: CASSLGGGRTNTEAFF. CDR3 nucleotide sequence: TGTGCCAGCAGCTTAGGAGGTGGCAGGACGAACACTGAAGCTTTCTTT.

This chain joins TRBV4-1 and TRBJ1-4; unclear D gene. The CDR3 contains 11 residues. The germline CDR1 and CDR2 sequences are MGHRA and YSYEKL. The V and J ends lost 2 bases and 8 bases respectively, with 3 bases between them. The CDR3 loop reads CASSQYEKLFF. The CDR3 DNA is TGCGCCAGCAGCCAATACGAAAAACTGTTTTTT.

V usage is TRBV7-2 and J usage is TRBJ2-7; 8 bases line up with TRBD1. V trimming: 1 base; J trimming: 0 bases; junction bases outside the gene matches: 2. Germline CDR1 SGHTA, CDR2 FQGNSA. The CDR3 has 15 residues. The CDR3 protein is CASSLVTGGSYEQYF. Written as DNA, the CDR3 is TGTGCCAGCAGCTTAGTAACAGGGGGCTCCTACGAGCAGTACTTC. Together with reference TRBV7-2 and TRBJ2-7, the CDR3 gives the full variable domain: GAGVSQSPSNKVTEKGKDVELRCDPISGHTALYWYRQSLGQGLEFLIYFQGNSAPDKSGLPSDRFSAERTGGSVSTLTIQRTQQEDSAVYLCASSLVTGGSYEQYFGPGTRLTVT.

The chain recombines TRBV7-2 with TRBJ1-2, with TRBD1 as a possible D gene (5 bases). The germline CDR1 and CDR2 sequences are SGHTA and FQGNSA. The CDR3 runs 14 residues. The germline V and J ends were trimmed by 1 base and 4 bases, with 10 bases remaining between them. CDR3 amino acids: CASSLGRQGYGYTF. The CDR3 DNA follows: TGTGCCAGCAGCTTAGGCCGGCAGGGCTATGGCTACACCTTC.

This clone was seen a few times. The chain joins TRBV29-1 to TRBJ1-2, with TRBD1 matching 10 bases. Germline V gives CDR1 SQVTM, CDR2 ANQGSEA. The CDR3 extends over 13 amino acids. The junction had 6 bases not matched to a gene; V was cut back by 7 bases and J by 4 bases. The CDR3 region is CSATTGGVYGYTF. The CDR3 DNA reads TGCAGCGCAACGACAGGGGGCGTCTATGGCTACACCTTC. Full variable domain (missing parts from reference TRBV29-1 and TRBJ1-2): SAVISQKPSRDICQRGTSLTIQCQVDSQVTMMFWYRQQPGQSLTLIATANQGSEATYESGFVIDKFPISRPNLTFSTLTVSNMSPEDSSIYLCSATTGGVYGYTFGSGTRLTVV.

This clone occurred once. The rearrangement joins TRBV7-3 to TRBJ2-3, with D perhaps matching TRBD1 (5 bases). This CDR3 comprises 15 residues. Trimming shortened V by 7 bases and J by 2 bases, and 16 bases separated the two germline ends. Germline V gene data show CDR1 as SGHTA and CDR2 as FQGTGA. The CDR3 loop reads CASTQGVSITDTQYF. Written as DNA, the CDR3 is TGTGCCAGCACCCAAGGGGTTTCTATCACAGATACGCAGTATTTT.

To note about this clone: The sample has other DNA sequences that encode this CDR3 too. CDR3 in DNA: TGTGCCAGCAGTTGGGGACAGGGAGGTAACTATGGCTACACCTTC. Translated: CASSWGQGGNYGYTF. The chain uses TRBV6-5 and TRBJ1-2, with 9 positions matching TRBD1. CDR3 length: 15 amino acids. V lost 4 bases to trimming and J lost 1 base; unmatched junction nucleotides: 4. Germline-derived CDR1 and CDR2 are MNHEY and SVGAGI.

V gene TRBV11-3 combines with J gene TRBJ2-3, with 12 bases lining up with TRBD2. There are 15 residues in the CDR3. Germline CDR1 SGHNT, CDR2 YENEEA. The V gene end was trimmed by 5 bases and the J gene end by 3 bases; junction bases not matched to a gene: 3. This CDR3 is CASSVTSGSTDTQYF. Written as DNA, the CDR3 is TGTGCCAGCAGCGTGACTAGCGGGAGTACAGATACGCAGTATTTT.

The V gene is TRBV6-6, the J gene TRBJ1-4; the D gene is possibly TRBD1 (5 bases). The CDR3 extends over 14 amino acids. Germline-derived CDR1 and CDR2 are MNHNY and SVGAGI (reference sequence). Trimming took off 6 bases at V and 11 bases at J, with 19 bases between the two ends. Here the CDR3 reads CASSPGLVQDKLFF. CDR3 in DNA: TGTGCCAGCAGCCCGGGGCTCGTACAGGATAAACTGTTTTTT.

V gene TRBV11-2 combines with J gene TRBJ2-7; D call uncertain. V lost 0 bases to trimming and J lost 6 bases, with 15 bases between them. There are 15 residues in the CDR3. Germline V gene sequence: CDR1 SGHAT, CDR2 FQNNGV. Here the CDR3 reads CASSLDGSTRGEQYF. The CDR3 coding sequence is TGTGCCAGCAGCTTAGATGGCTCCACCAGAGGCGAGCAGTACTTC.

The chain employs TRBV7-8 and TRBJ2-1, with D perhaps TRBD2 (6 bases). The ends were cut back, 1 base at V and 1 base at J, with 8 bases in the middle. The CDR3 spans 15 residues. CDR1 is SGHVS and CDR2 is FQNEAQ in the germline V gene. DNA of the CDR3: TGTGCCAGCAGCTTAGGACTAGGGTCCTACAATGAGCAGTTCTTC. Its translation: CASSLGLGSYNEQFF.

The rearrangement uses TRBV30 and TRBJ1-5; TRBD1 might be the D (5 bases). Trimming removed 5 bases from V and 1 base from J, with 21 bases in between. The germline V gene encodes CDR1 GTSNPN and CDR2 SVGIG (reference sequence). The CDR3 sequence is 17 residues long. The CDR3 region is CAWGMAGGGISNQPQHF. The CDR3 DNA sequence: TGTGCCTGGGGTATGGCAGGTGGGGGTATAAGCAATCAGCCCCAGCATTTT.

The chain couples TRBV19 to TRBJ2-7; D unclear. CDR3 length equals 13 residues. Trimming pared 4 bases from V and 3 bases from J, leaving 10 bases between. Germline V CDR1 and CDR2: LNHDA, SQIVND (reference sequence). In DNA, the CDR3 is TGTGCCAGTAGTAGTAGTCAGTTCTACGAGCAGTACTTC. It is translated as CASSSSQFYEQYF.

The gene calls are TRBV5-1 and TRBJ2-3, with D unresolved. CDR3 length equals 13 residues. Germline CDR1 is SGHRS and CDR2 is YFSETQ. V dropped 0 bases and J dropped 6 bases, with 8 bases sitting between them. The CDR3 is CASSLAIADTQYF. CDR3 DNA: TGCGCCAGCAGCTTGGCCATCGCGGATACGCAGTATTTT.

In this sample, this clone turned up a few times. The same CDR3 is also encoded by other DNA sequences in this sample. The chain recombines TRBV7-9 with TRBJ1-2; D perhaps matches TRBD1 (6 bases). CDR1 and CDR2 from the germline V gene are SEHNR and FQNEAQ (reference sequence). The CDR3 has 13 residues. The ends were cut back, 5 bases at V and 2 bases at J, with 9 bases in the middle. CDR3 coding DNA: TGTGCCAGCAGCCACGGACAGAACTATGGCTACACCTTC. Its protein product is CASSHGQNYGYTF.

V usage is TRBV6-5 and J usage is TRBJ1-1; a weak D match, TRBD1 (6 bases). Trimming stripped 7 bases from V and 1 base from J, with 10 bases between. Germline V gives CDR1 MNHEY, CDR2 SVGAGI. This CDR3 region has 13 residues. CDR3 protein: CASNIQGNTEAFF. The CDR3 nucleotides are TGTGCCAGCAACATACAGGGGAACACTGAAGCTTTCTTT.

V is TRBV28 and J is TRBJ1-4; a possible D gene is TRBD1 (6 bases). CDR1 and CDR2 from the germline V gene are MDHEN and SYDVKM. The CDR3 totals 15 residues. Trimming pared 2 bases from V and 8 bases from J, leaving 15 bases between. The CDR3: CASSLVSGQGEKLFF. The CDR3 DNA follows: TGTGCCAGCAGTTTAGTGTCAGGTCAGGGGGAAAAACTGTTTTTT.

This clone came up a few times. The rearrangement uses TRBV10-2 and TRBJ2-7; D possibly matches TRBD1 or TRBD2 (5 bases each). CDR1 WSHSY and CDR2 SAAADI come from the germline V gene. V gave up 7 bases and J gave up 2 bases, with 12 bases separating them. The CDR3 totals 13 residues. CDR3 loop: CASTGTDTYEQYF. CDR3 bases: TGCGCCAGCACCGGGACCGATACCTACGAGCAGTACTTC.

This chain connects TRBV6-5 to TRBJ2-1; D possibly corresponds to TRBD2 (7 bases). Deletions cut 4 bases from V and 6 bases from J, with 16 bases between. The CDR3 consists of 15 residues. The germline V gene has CDR1 MNHEY and CDR2 SVGAGI. The CDR3 here is CASSSTWGGRNEQFF. The CDR3 bases are TGTGCCAGCAGTTCCACTTGGGGGGGGCGCAATGAGCAGTTCTTC.

The chain joins TRBV30 to TRBJ2-1; D is uncertain. Trimming shortened V by 0 bases and J by 0 bases, and 6 bases separated the two germline ends. Germline-derived CDR1 and CDR2 are GTSNPN and SVGIG (reference sequence). The CDR3 is 14 residues long. The CDR3 nucleotides read TGTGCCTGGAGTGTACGGGCCTCCTACAATGAGCAGTTCTTC. This codes for CAWSVRASYNEQFF.